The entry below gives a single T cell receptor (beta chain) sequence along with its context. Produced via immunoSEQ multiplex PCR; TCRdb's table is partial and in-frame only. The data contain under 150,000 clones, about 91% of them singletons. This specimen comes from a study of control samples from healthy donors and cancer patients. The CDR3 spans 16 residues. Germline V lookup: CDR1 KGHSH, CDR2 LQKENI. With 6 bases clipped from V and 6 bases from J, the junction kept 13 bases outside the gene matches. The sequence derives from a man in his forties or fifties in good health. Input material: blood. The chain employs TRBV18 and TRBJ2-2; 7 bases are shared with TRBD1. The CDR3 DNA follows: TGTGCCAGCTCCCATTTGAAGGGGGCAAGCTCCGGGGAGCTGTTTTTT. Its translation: CASSHLKGASSGELFF.